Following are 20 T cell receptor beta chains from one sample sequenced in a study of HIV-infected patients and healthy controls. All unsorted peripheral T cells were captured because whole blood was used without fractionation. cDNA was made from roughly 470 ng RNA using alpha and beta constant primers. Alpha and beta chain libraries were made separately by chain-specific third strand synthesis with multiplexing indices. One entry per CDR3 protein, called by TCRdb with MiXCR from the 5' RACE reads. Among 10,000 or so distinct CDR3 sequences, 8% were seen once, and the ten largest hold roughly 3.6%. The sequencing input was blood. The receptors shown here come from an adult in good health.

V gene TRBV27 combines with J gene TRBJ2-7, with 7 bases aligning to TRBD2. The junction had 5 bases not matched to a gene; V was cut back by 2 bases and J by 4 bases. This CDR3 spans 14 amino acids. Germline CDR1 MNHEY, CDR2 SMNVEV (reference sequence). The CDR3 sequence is CASSLAGDLYEQYF. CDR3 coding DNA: TGTGCCAGCAGTTTAGCGGGGGACCTTTACGAGCAGTACTTC.

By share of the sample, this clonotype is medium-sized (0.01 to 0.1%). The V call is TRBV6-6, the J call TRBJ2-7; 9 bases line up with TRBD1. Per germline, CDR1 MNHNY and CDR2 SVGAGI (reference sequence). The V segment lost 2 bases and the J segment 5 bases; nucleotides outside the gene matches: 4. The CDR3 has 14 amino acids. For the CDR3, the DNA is TGTGCCAGCAGTTACGGGACAGGGTCCAACGAGCAGTACTTC. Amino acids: CASSYGTGSNEQYF.

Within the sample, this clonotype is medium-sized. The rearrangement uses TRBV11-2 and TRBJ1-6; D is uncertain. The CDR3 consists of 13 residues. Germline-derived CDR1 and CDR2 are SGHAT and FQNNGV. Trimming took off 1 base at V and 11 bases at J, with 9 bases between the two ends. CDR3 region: CASSLGADAPLHF. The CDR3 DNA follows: TGTGCCAGCAGCTTAGGGGCGGATGCACCCCTCCACTTT.

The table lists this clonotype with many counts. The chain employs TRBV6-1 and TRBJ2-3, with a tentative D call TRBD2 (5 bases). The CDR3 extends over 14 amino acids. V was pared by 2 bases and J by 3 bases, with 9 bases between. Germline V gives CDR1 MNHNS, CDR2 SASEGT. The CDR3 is CASSERRGTDTQYF. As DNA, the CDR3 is TGTGCCAGCAGTGAACGCAGAGGGACAGATACGCAGTATTTT.

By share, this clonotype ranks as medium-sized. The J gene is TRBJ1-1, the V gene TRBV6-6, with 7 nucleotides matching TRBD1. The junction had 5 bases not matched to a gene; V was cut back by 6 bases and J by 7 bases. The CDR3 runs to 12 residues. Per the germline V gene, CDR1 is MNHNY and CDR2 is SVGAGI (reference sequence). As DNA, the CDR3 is TGTGCCAGCAGCCCTGGGACAGATGAAGCTTTCTTT. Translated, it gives CASSPGTDEAFF.

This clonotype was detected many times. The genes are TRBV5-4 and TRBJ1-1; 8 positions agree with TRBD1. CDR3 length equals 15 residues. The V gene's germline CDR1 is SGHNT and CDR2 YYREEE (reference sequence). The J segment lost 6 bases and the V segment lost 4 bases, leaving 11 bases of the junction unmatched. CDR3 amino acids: CASSNQTGALSEAFF. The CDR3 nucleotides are TGTGCCAGCAGCAACCAGACAGGGGCCCTTTCTGAAGCTTTCTTT.

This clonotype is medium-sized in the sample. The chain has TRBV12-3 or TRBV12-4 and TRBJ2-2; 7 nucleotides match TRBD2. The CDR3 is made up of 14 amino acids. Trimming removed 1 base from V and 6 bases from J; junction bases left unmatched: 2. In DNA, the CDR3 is TGTGCCAGCAGTTTAGGGGACTACTCCGGGGAGCTGTTTTTT. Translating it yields CASSLGDYSGELFF.

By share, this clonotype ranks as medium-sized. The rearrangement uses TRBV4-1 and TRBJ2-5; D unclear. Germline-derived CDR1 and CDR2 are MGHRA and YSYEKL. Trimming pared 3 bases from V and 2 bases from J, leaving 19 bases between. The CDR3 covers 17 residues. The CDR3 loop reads CASSQGNRKRFQETQYF. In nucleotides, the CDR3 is TGCGCCAGCAGCCAGGGGAATAGGAAACGGTTTCAAGAGACCCAGTACTTC.

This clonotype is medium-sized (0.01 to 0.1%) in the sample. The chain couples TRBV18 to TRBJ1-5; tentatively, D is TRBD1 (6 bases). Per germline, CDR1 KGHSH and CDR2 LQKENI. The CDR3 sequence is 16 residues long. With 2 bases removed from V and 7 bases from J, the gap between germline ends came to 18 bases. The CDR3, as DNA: TGTGCCAGCTCACCAAATACCGAGCAAGGGGGACAGCCCCAGCATTTT. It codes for CASSPNTEQGGQPQHF.

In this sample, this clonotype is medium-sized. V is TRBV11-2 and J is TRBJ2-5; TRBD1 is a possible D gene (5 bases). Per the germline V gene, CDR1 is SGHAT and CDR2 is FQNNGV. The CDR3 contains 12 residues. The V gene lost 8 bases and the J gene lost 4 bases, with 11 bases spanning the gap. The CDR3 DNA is TGTGCCAGCGGAAGGGGCCCAGAGACCCAGTACTTC. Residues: CASGRGPETQYF.

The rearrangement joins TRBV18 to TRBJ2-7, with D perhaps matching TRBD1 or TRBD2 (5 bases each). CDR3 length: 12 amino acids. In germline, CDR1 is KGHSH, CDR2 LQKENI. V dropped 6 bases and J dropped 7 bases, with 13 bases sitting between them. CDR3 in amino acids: CASSGAPGEQYF. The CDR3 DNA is TGTGCCAGCTCCGGGGCCCCGGGGGAGCAGTACTTC.

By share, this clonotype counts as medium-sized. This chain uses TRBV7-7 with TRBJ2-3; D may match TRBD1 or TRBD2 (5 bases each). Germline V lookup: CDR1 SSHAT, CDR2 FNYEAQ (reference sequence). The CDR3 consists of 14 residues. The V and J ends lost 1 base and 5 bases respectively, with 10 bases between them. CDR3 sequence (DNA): TGTGCCAGCAGCTTAGGGGACCGATTAGATACGCAGTATTTT. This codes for CASSLGDRLDTQYF.

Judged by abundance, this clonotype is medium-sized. The CDR3 DNA follows: TGCAGTGCTAGGCGGGGTTCCGAAAAACTGTTTTTT. Translation: CSARRGSEKLFF. The chain links TRBV20-1 to TRBJ1-4; D is unclear. Trimming removed 3 bases from V and 8 bases from J, with 10 bases in between. This CDR3 contains 12 residues. Germline loops: CDR1 DFQATT, CDR2 SNEGSKA (reference sequence).

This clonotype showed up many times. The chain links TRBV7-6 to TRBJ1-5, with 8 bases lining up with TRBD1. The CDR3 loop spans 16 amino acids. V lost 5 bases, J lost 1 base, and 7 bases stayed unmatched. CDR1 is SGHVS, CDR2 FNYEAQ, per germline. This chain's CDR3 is CASSRDRGGSNQPQHF. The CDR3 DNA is TGTGCCAGCAGCAGAGACAGGGGAGGCAGCAATCAGCCCCAGCATTTT. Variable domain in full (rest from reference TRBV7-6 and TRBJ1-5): GAGVSQSPRYKVTKRGQDVALRCDPISGHVSLYWYRQALGQGPEFLTYFNYEAQQDKSGLPNDRFSAERPEGSISTLTIQRTEQRDSAMYRCASSRDRGGSNQPQHFGDGTRLSIL.

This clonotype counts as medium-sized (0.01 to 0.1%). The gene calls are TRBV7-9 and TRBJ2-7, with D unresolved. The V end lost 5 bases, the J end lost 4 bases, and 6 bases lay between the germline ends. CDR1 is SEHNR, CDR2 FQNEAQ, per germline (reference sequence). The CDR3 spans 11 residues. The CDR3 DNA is TGTGCCAGCAGCCCCAAATACGAGCAGTACTTC. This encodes CASSPKYEQYF.

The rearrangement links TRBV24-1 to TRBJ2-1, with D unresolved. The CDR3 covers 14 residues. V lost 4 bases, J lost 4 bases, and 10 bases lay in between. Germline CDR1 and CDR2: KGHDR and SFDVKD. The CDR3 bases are TGTGCCACCAGTGACGGTGGCAGGTACAATGAGCAGTTCTTC. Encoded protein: CATSDGGRYNEQFF.

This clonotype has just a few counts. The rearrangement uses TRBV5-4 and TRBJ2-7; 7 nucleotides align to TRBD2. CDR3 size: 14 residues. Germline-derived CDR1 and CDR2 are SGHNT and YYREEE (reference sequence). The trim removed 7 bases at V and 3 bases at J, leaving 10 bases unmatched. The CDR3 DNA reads TGTGCCAGCTTCGCGCGGGGGAAAATCTACGAGCAGTACTTC. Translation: CASFARGKIYEQYF.

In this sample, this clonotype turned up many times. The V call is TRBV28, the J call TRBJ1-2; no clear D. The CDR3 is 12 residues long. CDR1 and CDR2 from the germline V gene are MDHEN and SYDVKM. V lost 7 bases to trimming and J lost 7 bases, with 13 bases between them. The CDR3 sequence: CASTTFYTGYTF. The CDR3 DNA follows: TGTGCCAGCACCACCTTTTACACTGGCTACACCTTC.

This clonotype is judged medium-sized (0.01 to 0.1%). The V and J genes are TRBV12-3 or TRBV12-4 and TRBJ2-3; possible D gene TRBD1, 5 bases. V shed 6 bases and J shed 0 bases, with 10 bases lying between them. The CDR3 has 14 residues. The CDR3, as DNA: TGTGCCAGCAGATCAGGGTCTAGCACAGATACGCAGTATTTT. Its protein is CASRSGSSTDTQYF.

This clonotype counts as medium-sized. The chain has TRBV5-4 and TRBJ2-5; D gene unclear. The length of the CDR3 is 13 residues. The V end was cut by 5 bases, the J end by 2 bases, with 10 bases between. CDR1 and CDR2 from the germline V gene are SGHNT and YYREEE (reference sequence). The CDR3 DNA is TGTGCCAGCAGTTCGGCGGTACAAGAGACCCAGTACTTC. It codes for CASSSAVQETQYF. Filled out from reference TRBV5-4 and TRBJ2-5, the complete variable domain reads ETGVTQSPTHLIKTRGQQVTLRCSSQSGHNTVSWYQQALGQGPQFIFQYYREEENGRGNFPPRFSGLQFPNYSSELNVNALELDDSALYLCASSSAVQETQYFGPGTRLLVL.